The present T cell receptor (beta chain) was sequenced within a study of T-cell memory formation after mild COVID-19. Points from the study as a whole: Pre-infection memory harbored some responding clones, suggesting cross-reactive memory joined.

This clonotype was counted only a few times. The antigen is undetermined. Trimming took 2 bases from V and 4 from J, leaving 17 bases between them. This CDR3 spans 16 amino acids. The germline V gene has CDR1 LGHNT and CDR2 FRNRAP. TCRdb passed the 5' RACE reads through MiXCR, listing each CDR3 protein once. The table shows 300,000 to 400,000 distinct CDR3 sequences, with less than 20% occurring only once. The specimen sequenced was PBMCs or a T cell subset sorted from them (not recorded which). This clonotype was sampled from a man in his late teens or twenties who had mild COVID-19 (a few samples of this study predate the infection). Cell type and time point are not known. This rearrangement joins TRBV12-5 to TRBJ2-5, with D unresolved. In DNA form, the CDR3 reads TGTGCTAGTGGTTTGACCCCACAAGGGAATATAGAGACCCAGTACTTC. Protein product: CASGLTPQGNIETQYF.